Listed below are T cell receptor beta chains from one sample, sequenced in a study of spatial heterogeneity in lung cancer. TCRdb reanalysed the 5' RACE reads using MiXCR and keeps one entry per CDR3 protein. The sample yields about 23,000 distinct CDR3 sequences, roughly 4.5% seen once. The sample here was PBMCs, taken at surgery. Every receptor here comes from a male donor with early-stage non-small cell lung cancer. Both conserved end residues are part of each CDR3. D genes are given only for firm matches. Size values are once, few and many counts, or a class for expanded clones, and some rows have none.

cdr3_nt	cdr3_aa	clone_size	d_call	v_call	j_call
TGCAGTGCTGTCCCTAGCGGGAGGGCCCCAAGGTCAGATACGCAGTATTTT	CSAVPSGRAPRSDTQYF	many	TRBD2	TRBV20-1	TRBJ2-3
TGCAGTGCTAGGCCCCCGACAGGGGCAAATTCACCCCTCCACTTT	CSARPPTGANSPLHF	many	TRBD1	TRBV20-1	TRBJ1-6
TGTGCCAGCAGCGTAAGCGACAGGGCTGAAGCTTTCTTT	CASSVSDRAEAFF	many	TRBD1	TRBV9	TRBJ1-1
TGCAGTGCTAGAGATGGGGGACAGGGGGCGCGAGAGCAGTACTTC	CSARDGGQGAREQYF	many	TRBD1	TRBV20-1	TRBJ2-7
TGCGCCAGCAGCTTGGCCCAGAACACTGAAGCTTTCTTT	CASSLAQNTEAFF	medium-sized	-	TRBV5-1	TRBJ1-1
TGTGCCAGCAGTTATGCGTTGGGGACTAGCGGAGCAGAGCAGTACTTC	CASSYALGTSGAEQYF	many	TRBD2	TRBV28	TRBJ2-7
TGTGCCAGCAGCCAAGTCATCGTTTCTGGGACACCTAACTCCTACGAGCAGTACTTC	CASSQVIVSGTPNSYEQYF	-	-	TRBV14	TRBJ2-7
TGTGCCAGCAGTTTATGGGGGACAGGGCTCGACGAGCAGTACTTC	CASSLWGTGLDEQYF	many	TRBD1	TRBV27	TRBJ2-7
TGTGCCAGCGGGGGACAGAACAATGAGCAGTTCTTC	CASGGQNNEQFF	-	TRBD1	TRBV7-9	TRBJ2-1
TGTGCCAGCAGTTTATCGGCCAGGGGCCTCAATCAGCCCCAGCATTTT	CASSLSARGLNQPQHF	many	-	TRBV12-3/TRBV12-4	TRBJ1-5
TGTGCCAGCAGCTTAGTGAGAGTAGCGGGGAGCTCCCTGGGGTCCTACGAGCAGTACTTC	CASSLVRVAGSSLGSYEQYF	many	TRBD2	TRBV7-2	TRBJ2-7
TGTGCCAGCAGCTACGGACAGGGAACGACCCACTTC	CASSYGQGTTHF	many	TRBD1	TRBV13	TRBJ1-2
TGTGCCAGCAGTCTCCGCAGCGAGAACACTGAAGCTTTCTTT	CASSLRSENTEAFF	many	-	TRBV28	TRBJ1-1
TGTGCCAGCAGCCAAACGGAGTACAATGAGCAGTTCTTC	CASSQTEYNEQFF	many	-	TRBV3-1	TRBJ2-1
TGTGCCAGCAGCTCGGGGAGGGGCGGGGGCACTGAAGCTTTCTTT	CASSSGRGGGTEAFF	medium-sized	-	TRBV9	TRBJ1-1
TGTGCCAGCAGCTTATTTGGAGGGTCCACAGATACGCAGTATTTT	CASSLFGGSTDTQYF	many	-	TRBV7-3	TRBJ2-3
TGTGCCAGCTCCGCGGGACAGAAAAATGAAAAACTGTTTTTT	CASSAGQKNEKLFF	many	TRBD1	TRBV18	TRBJ1-4
TGTGCCAGCAGTTCCTCTGTGGGTACGCAGTATTTT	CASSSSVGTQYF	-	-	TRBV6-5	TRBJ2-3
TGTGCCAGCAGCGTACAGGGAATATTTGGTTACGAGCAGTACTTC	CASSVQGIFGYEQYF	many	-	TRBV11-2	TRBJ2-7
TGCAGTGCCCGGACAGGGTTTGAGAAGCAGTTCTTC	CSARTGFEKQFF	many	TRBD1	TRBV20-1	TRBJ2-1
TGTGCCAGCAGCCAAGATTCCCTTGGGGCAGGCTGGGGAGTACCCGGCGGCTACGAGCAGTACTTC	CASSQDSLGAGWGVPGGYEQYF	medium-sized	-	TRBV4-2	TRBJ2-7
TGTGCCAGTAGTACCCGACAGGGGCAGGGAGAGACCCAGTACTTC	CASSTRQGQGETQYF	-	TRBD1	TRBV19	TRBJ2-5
TGTGCCAGCAGGGGAGAGACTGGAAACACCATATATTTT	CASRGETGNTIYF	many	-	TRBV7-9	TRBJ1-3
TGTGCCAGCAGCTTTTCAGGACAAGTTTTTTCACCCCTCCACTTT	CASSFSGQVFSPLHF	many	-	TRBV11-2	TRBJ1-6
TGTGCCAGCAAACCCGGACAGGGGCCGTCCTACGAGCAGTACTTC	CASKPGQGPSYEQYF	many	TRBD1	TRBV19	TRBJ2-7
TGCAGTGCTAGGGACTGGGGAGGGGCGCAGGGGGATACGCAGTATTTT	CSARDWGGAQGDTQYF	few	-	TRBV20-1	TRBJ2-3
TGTGCCAGCAGTCCACAGGGACGAGGTGAAAAACTGTTTTTT	CASSPQGRGEKLFF	many	-	TRBV6-5	TRBJ1-4
TGCAGTGCTAGAGATTCGAGGAAGCGGGGCGACCTAGATACGCAGTATTTT	CSARDSRKRGDLDTQYF	many	TRBD2	TRBV20-1	TRBJ2-3
TGTGCCAGCAGTGAACGAGGACAGGTCTCCTACGAGCAGTACTTC	CASSERGQVSYEQYF	medium-sized	TRBD1	TRBV2	TRBJ2-7
TGTGCCAGCAGGACGGAGCTGTTTGAAAAACTGTTTTTT	CASRTELFEKLFF	many	-	TRBV28	TRBJ1-4
TGTGCCAGCAGCTTAGCACAGGGGAATCAGGGGGACGAGCAGTACTTC	CASSLAQGNQGDEQYF	many	TRBD1	TRBV7-2	TRBJ2-7
TGCAGCGTTAGTTTCGGGAATCAGCCCCAGCATTTT	CSVSFGNQPQHF	medium-sized	-	TRBV29-1	TRBJ1-5
TGTGCCAGCTCACCCACAGCCAATCAGCCCCAGCATTTT	CASSPTANQPQHF	few	-	TRBV18	TRBJ1-5
TGTGCCAGCAGTTTATATAACACTGAAGCTTTCTTT	CASSLYNTEAFF	many	-	TRBV28	TRBJ1-1
TGTGCCAGCAGAGAGGCACAGCCTAATCAGCCCCAGCATTTT	CASREAQPNQPQHF	few	-	TRBV19	TRBJ1-5
TGTGCCAGCAGGGTAAGACAGAGTCCCACTTCGGAGCAGTACTTC	CASRVRQSPTSEQYF	many	-	TRBV6-5	TRBJ2-7
TGTGCCAGCAGCTTCAGGTTCGATTGGAGCTACAATGAGCAGTTCTTC	CASSFRFDWSYNEQFF	many	-	TRBV7-3	TRBJ2-1
TGTGCCAGCAGTTACTCTTGGGACTCCTACGAGCAGTACTTC	CASSYSWDSYEQYF	many	-	TRBV6-5	TRBJ2-7
TGCGCCAGCAGCCAAGATATCACAGATACGCAGTATTTT	CASSQDITDTQYF	many	-	TRBV4-3	TRBJ2-3
TGTGCCAGCAGCCAGAGCGGTTACTCCTACAATGAGCAGTTCTTC	CASSQSGYSYNEQFF	-	-	TRBV5-8	TRBJ2-1
TGTGCCATCAGTGAGGGGCCAGGGACTAACTATGGCTACACCTTC	CAISEGPGTNYGYTF	many	-	TRBV10-3	TRBJ1-2
TGTGCCAGCAGCTTAGGGAAGGGGGACAAATATGACAGGAACACTGAAGCTTTCTTT	CASSLGKGDKYDRNTEAFF	many	-	TRBV11-2	TRBJ1-1
TGCGCCAGCAGCCAATATGAACTTAGCAATCAGCCCCAGCATTTT	CASSQYELSNQPQHF	many	-	TRBV4-1	TRBJ1-5
TGTGCCAGCAGTAATAGCGGGGGTGTCAACGAGCAGTACTTC	CASSNSGGVNEQYF	many	TRBD2	TRBV2	TRBJ2-7
TGTGCCAGCAGCTTTGGTGGATCATCGGCCAATGAGCAGTTCTTC	CASSFGGSSANEQFF	many	-	TRBV7-2	TRBJ2-1
TGCGCCAGCAGCCTAACAGGGGGAACTGAAGCTTTCTTT	CASSLTGGTEAFF	many	TRBD1	TRBV5-1	TRBJ1-1
TGTGCCAGCAGCTTAGAGATTAGGACTAGCGGGATGAATGAGCAGTTCTTC	CASSLEIRTSGMNEQFF	many	TRBD2	TRBV7-6	TRBJ2-1
TGTGCCAGCCGACGCGCGCTACTAGCGGTCTCCTACGAGCAGTACTTC	CASRRALLAVSYEQYF	few	TRBD2	TRBV2	TRBJ2-7
TGCGCCAGCAGCCCCGGAGGGGTACTCTCCTACGAGCAGTACTTC	CASSPGGVLSYEQYF	many	-	TRBV5-1	TRBJ2-7
TGTGCCAGCTCACCGGTAGGGCAGCAAGAGACCCAGTACTTC	CASSPVGQQETQYF	-	-	TRBV18	TRBJ2-5
TGTGCCAGCAGCTTAACGGTGGGCTTGGACTGGTCCGGGGAGCTGTTTTTT	CASSLTVGLDWSGELFF	many	-	TRBV11-3	TRBJ2-2
TGTGCCATCAGTGAGTGGGCAACCTCTGGGAACACCATATATTTT	CAISEWATSGNTIYF	many	-	TRBV10-3	TRBJ1-3
TGCGCCAGCAGCTTGGAGCCCACAGGCCAGATGAACACTGAAGCTTTCTTT	CASSLEPTGQMNTEAFF	many	-	TRBV5-1	TRBJ1-1
TGTGCCAGCAGTTCTCAAGGGACCTACAATGAGCAGTTCTTC	CASSSQGTYNEQFF	many	-	TRBV6-2/TRBV6-3	TRBJ2-1
TGTGCCAGCAGACTACCGGGACAGGGTTGGGTAACCGGGGAGCTGTTTTTT	CASRLPGQGWVTGELFF	many	TRBD1	TRBV6-2/TRBV6-3	TRBJ2-2